This passage covers 30 T cell receptor beta chains from one sample sequenced in a study of T cell responses to AZD1222 COVID-19 vaccine. The repertoire was sequenced with immunoSEQ multiplex PCR; TCRdb's copy has only in-frame clones and lacks some. The table records approximately 150,000 clones, about 92% of them present only once. This specimen consisted of peripheral blood, obtained after recovery from COVID-19. These TCRs come from an adult who had recovered from COVID-19.

V usage is TRBV11-3 and J usage is TRBJ2-7; 8 nucleotides agree with TRBD1. The germline V gene has CDR1 SGHNT and CDR2 YENEEA. V trimming: 9 bases; J trimming: 6 bases; junction bases outside the gene matches: 7. The CDR3 contains 12 residues. CDR3 DNA sequence: TGTGCCAGTGCTGGACAGGGTGGCGAGCAGTACTTC. Translated, it gives CASAGQGGEQYF.

The chain recombines TRBV5-1 with TRBJ2-1; 7 nucleotides agree with TRBD2. CDR1 and CDR2 (germline): SGHRS, YFSETQ. Unmatched junction bases numbered 4, after V lost 0 bases and J lost 7 bases. CDR3 length: 14 residues. CDR3 bases: TGCGCCAGCAGCTTGGTTGCGGGAGTGAATGAGCAGTTCTTC. This codes for CASSLVAGVNEQFF.

The J gene is TRBJ2-7, the V gene TRBV13; a weak D match, TRBD2 (6 bases). The V and J ends lost 4 bases and 2 bases respectively, with 12 bases between them. Germline lookup yields CDR1 PRHDT and CDR2 FYEKMQ (reference sequence). The length of the CDR3 is 14 residues. The CDR3: CASSWGDLTYEQYF. Written as DNA, the CDR3 is TGTGCCAGCAGCTGGGGGGACCTCACCTACGAGCAGTACTTC.

V and J are TRBV7-2 and TRBJ2-1; D may match TRBD1 or TRBD2 (5 bases each). In germline, CDR1 is SGHTA, CDR2 FQGNSA. The CDR3 has 13 amino acids. The V and J ends lost 5 bases and 6 bases respectively, with 11 bases between them. The CDR3, as DNA: TGTGCCAGCAGCCCCGGGACCCCCAATGAGCAGTTCTTC. This gives the protein CASSPGTPNEQFF.

This chain joins TRBV30 and TRBJ1-6; 11 positions match TRBD1. The CDR3 totals 14 residues. Germline values: CDR1 GTSNPN, CDR2 SVGIG (reference sequence). V lost 4 bases and J lost 8; bases outside the gene matches: 4. CDR3: CAWTQDRGHSPLHF. Here the CDR3 DNA reads TGTGCCTGGACCCAGGACAGGGGGCATTCACCCCTCCACTTT.

Written as DNA, the CDR3 is TGTGCCATCAGTGAATCTGACGGCTCCTATAATTCACCCCTCCACTTT. Amino acids: CAISESDGSYNSPLHF. The chain has TRBV10-3 and TRBJ1-6; D unclear. Germline CDR1 and CDR2: ENHRY and SYGVKD. V gave up 3 bases and J gave up 0 bases, with 9 bases separating them. This CDR3 has 16 amino acids.

This chain uses TRBV6-2 or TRBV6-3 with TRBJ2-7; 8 nucleotides agree with TRBD1. This CDR3 comprises 17 residues. The germline V gene encodes CDR1 MNHEY and CDR2 SVGEGT. Trimming cost V 0 bases and J 3 bases; bases outside gene matches: 10. CDR3 loop: CASSYSGAGGEFYEQYF. In DNA form, the CDR3 reads TGTGCCAGCAGTTACTCGGGGGCAGGGGGCGAATTCTACGAGCAGTACTTC.

The chain combines TRBV30 with TRBJ1-2; possibly TRBD1 for D (6 bases). The CDR3 sequence is 13 residues long. Germline CDR1 reads GTSNPN; CDR2 reads SVGIG (reference sequence). The V and J ends lost 2 bases and 2 bases respectively, with 9 bases between them. The CDR3 sequence: CAWSLTGNYGYTF. The CDR3 nucleotides read TGTGCCTGGAGTTTAACAGGGAACTATGGCTACACCTTC.

The genes are TRBV28 and TRBJ1-5; weak D call: TRBD1 (5 bases). Trimming took 5 bases from V and 6 from J, leaving 11 bases between them. The CDR3 totals 13 residues. Germline CDR1 is MDHEN and CDR2 is SYDVKM. DNA for the CDR3: TGTGCCAGCAGTGTGATGGGGGTTCAGCCCCAGCATTTT. It yields the protein CASSVMGVQPQHF. The whole variable domain, remainder taken from reference TRBV28 and TRBJ1-5, is DVKVTQSSRYLVKRTGEKVFLECVQDMDHENMFWYRQDPGLGLRLIYFSYDVKMKEKGDIPEGYSVSREKKERFSLILESASTNQTSMYLCASSVMGVQPQHFGDGTRLSIL.

The V gene is TRBV6-5, the J gene TRBJ1-5, with D possibly being TRBD1 (5 bases). Germline assignment: CDR1 MNHEY and CDR2 SVGAGI. V was clipped by 2 bases and J by 2 bases, with 13 bases between them. The CDR3 is 16 amino acids. CDR3 loop: CASSYSGTGGNQPQHF. The CDR3 region has the DNA TGTGCCAGCAGTTACAGTGGCACAGGCGGCAATCAGCCCCAGCATTTT.

The rearrangement uses TRBV7-9 and TRBJ1-2, with D hard to call. The CDR3 is 14 residues long. From germline, CDR1 is SEHNR and CDR2 FQNEAQ (reference sequence). The V gene lost 2 bases and the J gene lost 3 bases, with 10 bases spanning the gap. The CDR3 sequence is CASSLTPGDYGYTF. Written as DNA, the CDR3 is TGTGCCAGCAGCTTAACACCTGGGGACTATGGCTACACCTTC.

The chain recombines TRBV2 with TRBJ1-1; a weak D match, TRBD1 (6 bases). The CDR3 extends over 14 amino acids. The germline V and J ends were trimmed by 5 bases and 2 bases, with 12 bases remaining between them. In germline, CDR1 is SNHLY, CDR2 FYNNEI. This CDR3 reads CASSLRGGNTEAFF. Written as DNA, the CDR3 is TGTGCCAGCAGTCTCAGGGGTGGAAACACTGAAGCTTTCTTT. Full variable domain (outside the CDR3, taken from reference TRBV2 and TRBJ1-1): EPEVTQTPSHQVTQMGQEVILRCVPISNHLYFYWYRQILGQKVEFLVSFYNNEISEKSEIFDDQFSVERPDGSNFTLKIRSTKLEDSAMYFCASSLRGGNTEAFFGQGTRLTVV.

The genes are TRBV5-1 and TRBJ2-1; a possible D gene is TRBD2 (5 bases). Per the germline V gene, CDR1 is SGHRS and CDR2 is YFSETQ. V lost 5 bases and J 8 bases, leaving 14 bases between the germline ends. This CDR3 is built from 13 residues. The CDR3 loop is CASRTLTTDEQFF. The CDR3 DNA reads TGCGCCAGCAGGACCCTGACTACAGATGAGCAGTTCTTC.

In nucleotides, the CDR3 is TGTGCCACCAGTGACGGCCCCAAATTCTCCACAGGGGAGGTTGAAGCTTTCTTT. Amino acids: CATSDGPKFSTGEVEAFF. This sequence joins TRBV24-1 and TRBJ1-1; 7 bases map to TRBD1. CDR3 length equals 18 residues. Germline V gene data show CDR1 as KGHDR and CDR2 as SFDVKD. The junction had 20 bases not matched to a gene; V was cut back by 4 bases and J by 7 bases.

The chain is built from TRBV19 and TRBJ2-2; D is perhaps TRBD1 (6 bases). There are 14 residues in the CDR3. The germline V gene encodes CDR1 LNHDA and CDR2 SQIVND (reference sequence). Trimming cost V 3 bases and J 5 bases, with 10 bases left between them. The CDR3 loop is CASSMKQGTGELFF. CDR3 in DNA: TGTGCCAGTAGTATGAAACAGGGAACCGGGGAGCTGTTTTTT.

CDR3 sequence: CASSPFRSGRWVGDEQFF. CDR3 bases: TGTGCCAGCAGCCCTTTCCGGAGCGGGAGGTGGGTAGGGGATGAGCAGTTCTTC. The chain links TRBV3-1 (or the pseudogene TRBV3-2) to TRBJ2-1, with 9 bases lining up with TRBD2. V lost 4 bases to trimming and J lost 8 bases; unmatched junction nucleotides: 18. The germline CDR1 and CDR2 sequences are LGHDT and YNNKEL (reference sequence). The CDR3 loop spans 18 amino acids.

This sequence joins TRBV18 and TRBJ2-1, with D unclear. Germline V gene lookup returns CDR1 KGHSH and CDR2 LQKENI. This CDR3 comprises 12 residues. The V gene lost 5 bases and the J gene lost 8 bases, with 10 bases spanning the gap. Written as DNA, the CDR3 is TGTGCCAGCTCAAGACTCCGGGATGAGCAGTTCTTC. Translating gives CASSRLRDEQFF.

Of note for this clone: Other DNA sequences of this sample code for an identical CDR3. The J gene is TRBJ2-7, the V gene TRBV6-5; unclear D gene. Germline loops: CDR1 MNHEY, CDR2 SVGAGI. Trimming left V 6 bases short and J 0 bases short, with 6 bases between. The CDR3 totals 12 residues. CDR3 sequence: CASSRSSYEQYF. In DNA form, the CDR3 reads TGTGCCAGCAGCAGGAGCTCCTACGAGCAGTACTTC.

V is TRBV19 and J is TRBJ2-7, with 8 bases fitting TRBD2. The ends lost 5 bases at V and 2 bases at J; junction bases unmatched: 8. Germline assignment: CDR1 LNHDA and CDR2 SQIVND (reference sequence). The CDR3 covers 15 residues. CDR3 loop: CASSPQAGVPYEQYF. The CDR3 nucleotides are TGTGCCAGTAGTCCCCAAGCGGGAGTCCCCTACGAGCAGTACTTC. The full variable domain, its missing parts supplied by reference TRBV19 and TRBJ2-7, is DGGITQSPKYLFRKEGQNVTLSCEQNLNHDAMYWYRQDPGQGLRLIYYSQIVNDFQKGDIAEGYSVSREKKESFPLTVTSAQKNPTAFYLCASSPQAGVPYEQYFGPGTRLTVT.

The rearrangement uses TRBV27 and TRBJ1-3, with a tentative D call TRBD1 (5 bases). CDR3 size: 15 residues. With 5 bases removed from V and 0 bases from J, the gap between germline ends came to 11 bases. CDR1 is MNHEY, CDR2 SMNVEV, per germline (reference sequence). The CDR3 reads CASSTRGSSGNTIYF. CDR3 sequence (DNA): TGTGCCAGCAGTACCCGGGGGTCCTCTGGAAACACCATATATTTT.

The CDR3 DNA reads as TGTGCCTGGGGGGGGACTAGCGGCACAGATACGCAGTATTTT. Protein sequence: CAWGGTSGTDTQYF. V and J are TRBV30 and TRBJ2-3, with 10 bases lining up with TRBD2. CDR1 is GTSNPN, CDR2 SVGIG, per germline (reference sequence). The junction had 3 bases not matched to a gene; V was cut back by 5 bases and J by 1 base. The length of the CDR3 is 14 residues.

The V gene is TRBV18, the J gene TRBJ1-3; D may be TRBD1 (6 bases). Germline-derived CDR1 and CDR2 are KGHSH and LQKENI. The CDR3 spans 15 residues. V dropped 5 bases and J dropped 5 bases, with 16 bases sitting between them. The DNA of the CDR3 is TGTGCCAGCTCATCCGATTCAGGGGTTCGAAACACCATATATTTT. Protein: CASSSDSGVRNTIYF.

This clone came up a few times. CDR3 bases: TGTGCCAGCAGCCAACGGGGAGCTGGAAACACCATATATTTT. As protein: CASSQRGAGNTIYF. V gene TRBV3-1 (or the pseudogene TRBV3-2) combines with J gene TRBJ1-3, with no clear D. CDR1 and CDR2 (germline): LGHDT, YNNKEL (reference sequence). Deletions cut 2 bases from V and 2 bases from J, with 7 bases between. This CDR3 contains 14 residues.

The chain has TRBV3-1 (or the pseudogene TRBV3-2) and TRBJ2-5, with D hard to call. The CDR3 runs 14 residues. Germline lookup yields CDR1 LGHDT and CDR2 YNNKEL (reference sequence). V lost 1 base to trimming and J lost 4 bases, with 10 bases between them. The CDR3 DNA is TGTGCCAGCAGCCAAGGTGTCGGCCCAGAGACCCAGTACTTC. Translated: CASSQGVGPETQYF.

The rearrangement joins TRBV28 to TRBJ2-7, with TRBD2 matching 7 bases. V was pared by 4 bases and J by 5 bases, with 11 bases of the junction left unmatched. This CDR3 is built from 15 residues. Looked up from germline, CDR1 is MDHEN and CDR2 is SYDVKM. The CDR3 sequence: CASSYRDYSIDEQYF. For the CDR3, the DNA is TGTGCCAGCAGTTACCGGGACTACAGTATCGACGAGCAGTACTTC.

This rearrangement joins TRBV6-5 to TRBJ1-6; 8 bases agree with TRBD1. Germline V lookup: CDR1 MNHEY, CDR2 SVGAGI. This CDR3 spans 15 amino acids. Trimming took 6 bases from V and 8 from J; bases not matched to a gene: 9. CDR3: CASRRRQGRDSPLHF. The CDR3, as DNA: TGTGCCAGCAGAAGAAGACAGGGGCGGGATTCACCCCTCCACTTT.

This clone was observed a few times. V gene TRBV19 combines with J gene TRBJ1-2; 10 positions agree with TRBD1. The CDR3 is 14 amino acids. V was clipped by 7 bases and J by 7 bases; unmatched bases: 9. Germline V gene lookup returns CDR1 LNHDA and CDR2 SQIVND (reference sequence). The CDR3 bases are TGTGCCAGTACCCTGAGGACAGGGGGGGGTGGCTACACCTTC. Protein sequence: CASTLRTGGGGYTF.

The gene calls are TRBV5-4 and TRBJ2-7; 7 bases agree with TRBD1. This CDR3 spans 15 amino acids. Losses at the gene ends were 0 bases for V and 1 base for J; bases not matched to a gene: 4. Germline CDR1 is SGHNT and CDR2 is YYREEE (reference sequence). The CDR3 reads CASSLDGTASYEQYF. CDR3 in DNA: TGTGCCAGCAGCTTGGATGGGACAGCTTCCTACGAGCAGTACTTC.

The V gene is TRBV6-1, the J gene TRBJ1-5, with D unresolved. V shed 0 bases and J shed 0 bases, with 6 bases lying between them. From germline, CDR1 is MNHNS and CDR2 SASEGT. This CDR3 has 15 residues. In DNA, the CDR3 is TGTGCCAGCAGTGAAGCCCCCAGTAGCAATCAGCCCCAGCATTTT. Translating it yields CASSEAPSSNQPQHF.

The V gene is TRBV10-2, the J gene TRBJ2-2; D unresolved. The CDR3 length is 13 residues. The germline CDR1 and CDR2 sequences are WSHSY and SAAADI. V lost 4 bases and J 9 bases, leaving 12 bases between the germline ends. The CDR3 bases are TGCGCCAGCAGTGCCTCGACACCCTGGGAGCTGTTTTTT. Translated, it gives CASSASTPWELFF.